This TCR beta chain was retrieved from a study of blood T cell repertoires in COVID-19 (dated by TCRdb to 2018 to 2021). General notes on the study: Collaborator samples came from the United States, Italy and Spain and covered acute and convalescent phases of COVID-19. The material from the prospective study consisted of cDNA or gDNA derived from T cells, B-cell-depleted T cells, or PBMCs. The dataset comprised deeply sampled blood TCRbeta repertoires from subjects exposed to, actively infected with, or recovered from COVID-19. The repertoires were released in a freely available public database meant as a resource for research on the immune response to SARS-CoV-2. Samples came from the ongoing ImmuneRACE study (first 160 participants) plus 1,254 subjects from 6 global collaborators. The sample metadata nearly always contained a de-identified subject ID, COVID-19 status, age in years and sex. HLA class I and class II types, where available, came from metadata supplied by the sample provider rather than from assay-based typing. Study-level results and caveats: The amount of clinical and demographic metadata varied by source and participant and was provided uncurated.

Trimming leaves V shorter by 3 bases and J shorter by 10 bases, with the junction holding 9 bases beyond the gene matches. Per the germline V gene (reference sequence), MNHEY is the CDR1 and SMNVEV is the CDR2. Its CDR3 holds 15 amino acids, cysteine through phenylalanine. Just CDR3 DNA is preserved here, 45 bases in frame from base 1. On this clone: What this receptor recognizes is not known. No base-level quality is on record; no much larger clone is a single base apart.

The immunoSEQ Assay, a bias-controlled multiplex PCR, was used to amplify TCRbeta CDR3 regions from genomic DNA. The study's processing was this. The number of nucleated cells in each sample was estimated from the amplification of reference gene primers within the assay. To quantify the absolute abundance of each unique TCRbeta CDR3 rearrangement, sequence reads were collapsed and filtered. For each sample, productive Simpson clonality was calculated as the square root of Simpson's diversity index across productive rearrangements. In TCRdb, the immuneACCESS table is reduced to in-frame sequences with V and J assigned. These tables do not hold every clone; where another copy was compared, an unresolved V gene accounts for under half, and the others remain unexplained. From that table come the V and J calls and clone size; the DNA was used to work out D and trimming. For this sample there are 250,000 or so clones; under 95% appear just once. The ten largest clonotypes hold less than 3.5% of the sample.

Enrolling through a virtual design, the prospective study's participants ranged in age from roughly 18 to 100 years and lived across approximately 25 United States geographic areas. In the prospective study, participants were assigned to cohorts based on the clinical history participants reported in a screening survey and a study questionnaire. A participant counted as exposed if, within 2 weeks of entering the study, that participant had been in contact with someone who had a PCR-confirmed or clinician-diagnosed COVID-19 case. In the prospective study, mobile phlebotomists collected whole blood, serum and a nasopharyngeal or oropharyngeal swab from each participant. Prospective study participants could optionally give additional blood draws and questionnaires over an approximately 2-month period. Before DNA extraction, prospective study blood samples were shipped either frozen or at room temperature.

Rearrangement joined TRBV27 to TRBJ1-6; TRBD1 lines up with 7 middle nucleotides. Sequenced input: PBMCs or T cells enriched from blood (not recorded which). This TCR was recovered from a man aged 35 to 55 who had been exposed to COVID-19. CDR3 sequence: CASSLRRGGGSPLHF. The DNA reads TGTGCCAGCAGTTTGCGGAGAGGGGGCGGATCACCCCTCCACTTT.